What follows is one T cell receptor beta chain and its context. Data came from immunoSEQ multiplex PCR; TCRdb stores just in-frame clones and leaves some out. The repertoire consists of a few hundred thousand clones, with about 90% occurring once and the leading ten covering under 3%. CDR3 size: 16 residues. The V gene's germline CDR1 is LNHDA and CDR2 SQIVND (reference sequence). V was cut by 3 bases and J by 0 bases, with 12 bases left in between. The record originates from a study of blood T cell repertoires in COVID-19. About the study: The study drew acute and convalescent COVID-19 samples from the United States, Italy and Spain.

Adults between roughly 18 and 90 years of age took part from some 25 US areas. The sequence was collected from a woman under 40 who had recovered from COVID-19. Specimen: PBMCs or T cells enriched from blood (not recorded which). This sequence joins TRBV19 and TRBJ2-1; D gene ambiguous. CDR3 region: CASSIPDSSSYNEQFF. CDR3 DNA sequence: TGTGCCAGTAGTATCCCCGACTCTAGCTCCTACAATGAGCAGTTCTTC.